This TCR beta chain came from a study of tumor-infiltrating lymphocytes in localized non-small cell lung cancer. Findings of the study overall: Available tissue quantity limited TCR sequencing to a patient subset. No T-cell fraction difference was seen between IM1 and IM2 tumors. Recurrence-free survival showed no association with tumor T-cell fraction.

CDR3 length: 15 residues. The V end lost 1 base, the J end lost 4 bases, and 12 bases lay between the germline ends. CDR1 and CDR2 from the germline V gene are SGHTA and FQGNSA. This clone was seen once. The target antigen is unknown. The table came from immunoSEQ multiplex PCR; TCRdb's copy has only in-frame clones and leaves some out. The data show fewer than 20,000 clones, with about 65% seen just once and over 8% held by the top ten. This clonotype was obtained from a human donor with non-small cell lung cancer. The specimen was lung tumor tissue. V is TRBV7-2 and J is TRBJ2-3; either TRBD1 or TRBD2 may supply D (5 bases each). DNA for the CDR3: TGTGCCAGCAGCTTAGGGGGGATGCGAGCAGATACGCAGTATTTT. This sequence encodes CASSLGGMRADTQYF.